A single sample gave rise to the 15 T cell receptor beta chains below, sequenced in a study of shared clonotypes between healthy human individuals. Some clones are missing from TCRdb's copy, which holds only in-frame ones; the method was immunoSEQ multiplex PCR. The data hold roughly 2 million clones, with 90% to 96% observed a single time. Sequencing was performed on naive CD4+ T cells sorted from blood. Subset here: CD45RA+ positively selected. These TCRs come from a man aged 18 to 29 in good health.

The V call is TRBV6-4, the J call TRBJ1-1; D is uncertain. The ends were cut back, 5 bases at V and 0 bases at J, with 13 bases in the middle. The germline V gene encodes CDR1 MRHNA and CDR2 SNTAGT. The CDR3 runs to 15 residues. The CDR3 DNA sequence: TGTGCCAGCAGTCTAGACGCAGCCATGAACACTGAAGCTTTCTTT. Amino acids: CASSLDAAMNTEAFF.

This chain links TRBV6-6 with TRBJ2-7; D is undetermined. Germline V gene sequence: CDR1 MNHNY, CDR2 SVGAGI (reference sequence). The CDR3 sequence is 13 residues long. V lost 7 bases and J lost 12, with 22 bases in between. For the CDR3, the DNA is TGTGCCAGCATTAAACAAACGGTGGGAAGATGGTACTTC. Its protein product is CASIKQTVGRWYF.

In its sample, this clone was seen once. V usage is TRBV19 and J usage is TRBJ1-2; weak D call: TRBD1 (6 bases). Germline V CDR1 and CDR2: LNHDA, SQIVND (reference sequence). V gave up 4 bases and J gave up 5 bases, with 17 bases separating them. The CDR3 runs 15 residues. CDR3 sequence reads: CASSSAGGVFYGYTF. The CDR3 DNA sequence: TGTGCCAGTAGTAGCGCCGGGGGCGTATTTTATGGCTACACCTTC.

Comment on this clone: Other DNA sequences in this specimen translate into the identical CDR3. The chain recombines TRBV30 with TRBJ2-3; D possibly corresponds to TRBD2 (5 bases). Trimming left V 2 bases short and J 0 bases short, with 6 bases between. Looked up from germline, CDR1 is GTSNPN and CDR2 is SVGIG (reference sequence). The CDR3 consists of 13 residues. CDR3 coding DNA: TGTGCCTGGAGTAGCGGAAGCACAGATACGCAGTATTTT. Protein: CAWSSGSTDTQYF.

V and J are TRBV10-3 and TRBJ2-2; TRBD2 agrees at 8 bases. V lost 11 bases and J lost 1; bases outside the gene matches: 9. Germline V lookup: CDR1 ENHRY, CDR2 SYGVKD. The CDR3 length is 15 residues. Written as DNA, the CDR3 is TGTGCCTCCACCCGAGCGGGAGTGAACACCGGGGAGCTGTTTTTT. It codes for CASTRAGVNTGELFF.

V gene TRBV5-1 combines with J gene TRBJ2-5, with 9 positions matching TRBD2. The CDR3 loop spans 16 amino acids. CDR1 is SGHRS and CDR2 is YFSETQ in the germline V gene. V dropped 2 bases and J dropped 1; count of bases not matched to a gene: 6. CDR3 residues: CASSFGPSGVQETQYF. The CDR3 DNA reads TGCGCCAGCAGCTTTGGCCCTAGCGGGGTCCAAGAGACCCAGTACTTC. Combining the CDR3 with reference TRBV5-1 and TRBJ2-5 gives the whole variable domain KAGVTQTPRYLIKTRGQQVTLSCSPISGHRSVSWYQQTPGQGLQFLFEYFSETQRNKGNFPGRFSGRQFSNSRSEMNVSTLELGDSALYLCASSFGPSGVQETQYFGPGTRLLVL.

The rearrangement uses TRBV7-2 and TRBJ2-7; 7 bases map to TRBD2. CDR1 and CDR2 (germline): SGHTA, FQGNSA. V was pared by 0 bases and J by 2 bases, with 7 bases of the junction left unmatched. The CDR3 sequence is 16 residues long. CDR3 amino acids: CASSLAVSGGTYEQYF. CDR3 coding DNA: TGTGCCAGCAGCTTAGCGGTTTCGGGAGGTACCTACGAGCAGTACTTC. The full variable domain, in which reference TRBV7-2 and TRBJ2-7 provide the parts outside the CDR3, is GAGVSQSPSNKVTEKGKDVELRCDPISGHTALYWYRQSLGQGLEFLIYFQGNSAPDKSGLPSDRFSAERTGGSVSTLTIQRTQQEDSAVYLCASSLAVSGGTYEQYFGPGTRLTVT.

The chain uses TRBV19 and TRBJ2-7; D perhaps matches TRBD2 (5 bases). Trimming stripped 4 bases from V and 6 bases from J, with 13 bases between. In germline, CDR1 is LNHDA, CDR2 SQIVND (reference sequence). The CDR3 is 13 residues long. The CDR3, as DNA: TGTGCCAGTAGTACCATAGGAGGCGGCGAGCAGTACTTC. Its translation is CASSTIGGGEQYF.

This rearrangement joins TRBV5-1 to TRBJ2-7; D ambiguous. The ends were cut back, 0 bases at V and 6 bases at J, with 7 bases in the middle. CDR3 size: 12 residues. Germline CDR1 and CDR2: SGHRS and YFSETQ. The CDR3 sequence: CASSLDSAEQYF. CDR3 in DNA: TGCGCCAGCAGCTTGGACAGTGCCGAGCAGTACTTC.

The chain links TRBV30 to TRBJ1-1; no clear D gene. Looked up from germline, CDR1 is GTSNPN and CDR2 is SVGIG (reference sequence). The V end was cut by 3 bases, the J end by 8 bases, with 10 bases between. This CDR3 contains 11 residues. DNA for the CDR3: TGTGCCTGGAGCGCCGCGATAGAAGCTTTCTTT. This codes for CAWSAAIEAFF.

Regarding this clone: The sample holds other DNA sequences that translate to the same CDR3. V is TRBV7-2 and J is TRBJ1-5; 7 nucleotides agree with TRBD1. With 4 bases clipped from V and 2 bases from J, the junction kept 5 bases outside the gene matches. The germline CDR1 and CDR2 sequences are SGHTA and FQGNSA. CDR3 length equals 15 residues. CDR3 DNA: TGTGCCAGCAGCTCCCGACAGGGTGGCAATCAGCCCCAGCATTTT. Its protein product is CASSSRQGGNQPQHF.

V and J are TRBV2 and TRBJ1-6; 9 nucleotides align to TRBD1. The CDR3 contains 14 residues. CDR1 is SNHLY, CDR2 FYNNEI, per germline. Germline trimming cut 7 bases from V and 8 bases from J; bases unmatched to any gene: 6. The CDR3 spells CASIGTGSDSPLHF. CDR3 coding DNA: TGTGCCAGCATTGGGACAGGGTCTGATTCACCCCTCCACTTT.

The chain carries TRBV18 and TRBJ2-5; TRBD2 might be the D (6 bases). The ends were cut back, 6 bases at V and 1 base at J, with 18 bases in the middle. Germline-derived CDR1 and CDR2 are KGHSH and LQKENI. The CDR3 has 16 residues. The CDR3: CASSHLTSTLQETQYF. CDR3 nucleotides: TGTGCCAGCTCGCACTTAACTAGCACCCTCCAAGAGACCCAGTACTTC. Drawing the rest from reference TRBV18 and TRBJ2-5, the complete variable domain is NAGVMQNPRHLVRRRGQEARLRCSPMKGHSHVYWYRQLPEEGLKFMVYLQKENIIDESGMPKERFSAEFPKEGPSILRIQQVVRGDSAAYFCASSHLTSTLQETQYFGPGTRLLVL.

Turning to this clone: In the same sample, other DNA sequences code for this CDR3. The chain couples TRBV19 to TRBJ2-5, with 10 bases matching TRBD1. V lost 6 bases to trimming and J lost 5 bases; unmatched junction nucleotides: 6. CDR3 length: 14 residues. Germline lookup yields CDR1 LNHDA and CDR2 SQIVND (reference sequence). CDR3 sequence: CASRKTGGQETQYF. The CDR3 nucleotides read TGTGCCAGTAGGAAGACAGGGGGCCAGGAGACCCAGTACTTC.

The CDR3 region has the DNA TGTGCCAGCAGTTTCTACGGGACAGGGGGCTATGGCTACACCTTC. Translating it yields CASSFYGTGGYGYTF. The chain recombines TRBV6-5 with TRBJ1-2, with 11 positions matching TRBD1. Per the germline V gene, CDR1 is MNHEY and CDR2 is SVGAGI. Trimming took 4 bases from V and 4 from J; bases not matched to a gene: 5. This CDR3 spans 15 amino acids.